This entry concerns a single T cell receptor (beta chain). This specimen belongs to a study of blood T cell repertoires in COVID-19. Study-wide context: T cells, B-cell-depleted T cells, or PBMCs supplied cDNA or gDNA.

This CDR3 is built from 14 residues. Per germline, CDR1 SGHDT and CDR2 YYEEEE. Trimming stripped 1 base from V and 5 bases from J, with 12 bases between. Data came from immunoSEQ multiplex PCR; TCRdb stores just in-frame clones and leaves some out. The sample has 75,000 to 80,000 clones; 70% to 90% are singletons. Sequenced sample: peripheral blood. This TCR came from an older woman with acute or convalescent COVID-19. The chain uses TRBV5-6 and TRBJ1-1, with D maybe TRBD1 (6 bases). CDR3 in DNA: TGTGCCAGCAGCTTGTTACAGGGCGGGACTGAAGCTTTCTTT. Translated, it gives CASSLLQGGTEAFF.